This T cell receptor beta chain emerged from a study of shared clonotypes between healthy human individuals. Profiling relied on immunoSEQ multiplex PCR, and the TCRdb table lists in-frame clones only, not all of them. The sample shows almost 750,000 clones, around 70% of them seen only once. A few counts support this clone. Its antigen is as yet unknown. Regarding the study as a whole: Sequencing of the sorted subsets was shown by rarefaction to be incomplete despite large depth. How much donors shared clonotypes was expected to be affected by sequencing depth.

This TCR was recovered from a woman aged 30 to 39 in good health. Sequenced sample: memory CD4+ T cells sorted from blood. Subset: CD45RA-negative fraction.

This CDR3 reads CASSLEGRGSTEAFF. Here the CDR3 DNA reads TGCGCCAGCAGCTTGGAGGGCAGGGGGAGCACTGAAGCTTTCTTT. The chain employs TRBV5-1 and TRBJ1-1; 7 nucleotides line up with TRBD1. The CDR3 extends over 15 amino acids. Trimming cost V 0 bases and J 4 bases; bases outside gene matches: 6. Germline assignment: CDR1 SGHRS and CDR2 YFSETQ.